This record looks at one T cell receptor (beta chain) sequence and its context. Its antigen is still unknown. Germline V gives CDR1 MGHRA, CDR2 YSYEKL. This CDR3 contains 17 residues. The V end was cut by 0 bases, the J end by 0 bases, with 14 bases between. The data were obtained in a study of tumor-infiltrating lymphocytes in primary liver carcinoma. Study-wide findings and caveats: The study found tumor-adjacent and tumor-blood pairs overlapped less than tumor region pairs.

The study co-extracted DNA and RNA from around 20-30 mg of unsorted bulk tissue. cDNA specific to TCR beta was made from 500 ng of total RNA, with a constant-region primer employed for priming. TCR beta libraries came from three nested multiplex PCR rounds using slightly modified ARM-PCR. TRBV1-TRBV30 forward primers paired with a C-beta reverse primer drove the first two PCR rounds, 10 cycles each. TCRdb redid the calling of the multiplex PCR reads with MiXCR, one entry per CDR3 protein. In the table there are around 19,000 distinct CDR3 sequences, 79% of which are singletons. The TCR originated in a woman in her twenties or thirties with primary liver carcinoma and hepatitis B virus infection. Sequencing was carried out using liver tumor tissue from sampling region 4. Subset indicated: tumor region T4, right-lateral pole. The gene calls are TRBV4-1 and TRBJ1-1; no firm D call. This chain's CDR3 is CASSQDPRRALNTEAFF. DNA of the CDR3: TGCGCCAGCAGCCAAGACCCACGGAGAGCCTTGAACACTGAAGCTTTCTTT.